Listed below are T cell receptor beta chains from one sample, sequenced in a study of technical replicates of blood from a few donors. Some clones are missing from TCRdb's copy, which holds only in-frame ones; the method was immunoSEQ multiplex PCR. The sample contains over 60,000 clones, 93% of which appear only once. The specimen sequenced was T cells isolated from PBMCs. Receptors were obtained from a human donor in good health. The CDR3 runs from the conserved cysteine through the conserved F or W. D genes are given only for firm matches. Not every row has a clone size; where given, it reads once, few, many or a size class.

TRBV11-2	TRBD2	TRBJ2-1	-	TGTGCCGGAGGAGGACTAGCGGGATTCGGAGAGCAGTTCTTC	CAGGGLAGFGEQFF
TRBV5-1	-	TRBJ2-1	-	TGCGCCAGCAGCTTCGGGAACCCCCGATACAATGAGCAGTTCTTC	CASSFGNPRYNEQFF
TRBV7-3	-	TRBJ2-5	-	TGTGCCAGCAGCAGGGGTAGCCAAGAGACCCAGTACTTC	CASSRGSQETQYF
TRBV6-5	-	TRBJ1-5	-	TGTGCCAGCAGTTTTCTGGCGGATCAGCCCCAGCATTTT	CASSFLADQPQHF
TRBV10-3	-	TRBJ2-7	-	TGTGCCATCAGTGATTCTTCTGCTATACAGAGCTACGAGCAGTACTTC	CAISDSSAIQSYEQYF
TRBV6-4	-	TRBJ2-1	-	TGTGCCAGCAGTGAACCGATAGTATATTACAATGAGCAGTTCTTC	CASSEPIVYYNEQFF
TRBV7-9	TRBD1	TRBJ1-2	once	TGTGCCAGCAGCTACGGGACAGACTATGGCTACACCTTC	CASSYGTDYGYTF
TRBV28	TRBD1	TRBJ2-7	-	TGTGCCAGCAGTTTTAGGAGCTACCGGGACAGCTCCTACGAGCAGTACTTC	CASSFRSYRDSSYEQYF
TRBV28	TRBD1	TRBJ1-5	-	TGTGCCAGCAGCCCAGACACGGGGACAGTTCGTTGGCAGCCCCAGCATTTT	CASSPDTGTVRWQPQHF
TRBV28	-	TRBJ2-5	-	TGTGCCAGCAGTCGCCCGGCGGTGACCCAGTACTTC	CASSRPAVTQYF
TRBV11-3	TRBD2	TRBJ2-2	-	TGTGCCAGCAGCCCTTGGGAGGGCAGGTCCGGGGAGCTGTTTTTT	CASSPWEGRSGELFF
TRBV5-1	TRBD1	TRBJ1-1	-	TGCGCCAGCAGGGGGACAGGGATGAACACTGAAGCTTTCTTT	CASRGTGMNTEAFF
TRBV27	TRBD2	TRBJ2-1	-	TGTGCCAGCAGTTTATATCAGGGACTAACCTACAATGAGCAGTTCTTC	CASSLYQGLTYNEQFF
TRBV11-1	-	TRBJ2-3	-	TGTGCCAGCAGCTGGTTCTCAGCAGATACGCAGTATTTT	CASSWFSADTQYF
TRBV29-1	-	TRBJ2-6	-	TGCAGCGTTGGGACAGCTGGGGCCAACGTCCTGACTTTC	CSVGTAGANVLTF
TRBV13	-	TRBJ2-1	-	TGTGCCAGCAGCGGCCTAGCGTACAATGAGCAGTTCTTC	CASSGLAYNEQFF
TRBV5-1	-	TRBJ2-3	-	TGCGCCAGCAGCTTTGTGCAGGGCCTGGTGGATACGCAGTATTTT	CASSFVQGLVDTQYF
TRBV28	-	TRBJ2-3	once	TGTGCCAGCAGGTGGCAGAACACAGATACGCAGTATTTT	CASRWQNTDTQYF
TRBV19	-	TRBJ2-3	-	TGTGCCAGTAGTATAGACCTCTCTAGCCGGGACTCAACGCAGTATTTT	CASSIDLSSRDSTQYF
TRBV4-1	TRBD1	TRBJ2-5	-	TGCGCCAGCAGCCAAGATCATCTTAGGACAGGGAGGGAGACCCAGTACTTC	CASSQDHLRTGRETQYF
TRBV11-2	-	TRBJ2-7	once	TGTGCCAGCAGCTTAGCGAGACTGTCTTACGAGCAGTACTTC	CASSLARLSYEQYF
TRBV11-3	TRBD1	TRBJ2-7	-	TGTGCCAGCGGGGACAGGGGGAAAAGCTCCTACGAGCAGTACTTC	CASGDRGKSSYEQYF
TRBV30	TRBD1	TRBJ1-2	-	TGTGCCTGGAGTGTCGGAGGGGGCGCTGGCTACACCTTC	CAWSVGGGAGYTF
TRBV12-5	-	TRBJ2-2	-	TGTGCTAGTGGTTTGACCTACGAGGTCTGGGGGGAGGCCGGGGAGCTGTTTTTT	CASGLTYEVWGEAGELFF
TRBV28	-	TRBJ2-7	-	TGTGCCAGCATTGAGGGCGGGCCAAGCTCCTACGAGCAGTACTTC	CASIEGGPSSYEQYF
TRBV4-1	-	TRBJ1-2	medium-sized	TGCGCCAGCAGCCAAGATCGTGACTATGGCTACACCTTC	CASSQDRDYGYTF
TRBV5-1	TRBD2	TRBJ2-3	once	TGCGCCAGCAGCTTGAGGATTAGCGGGACTAGCACAGATACGCAGTATTTT	CASSLRISGTSTDTQYF
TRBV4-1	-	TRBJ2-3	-	TGCGCCAGCAGCCCCCTCCACGGGACACAAAGCACAGATACGCAGTATTTT	CASSPLHGTQSTDTQYF
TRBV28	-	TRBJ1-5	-	TGTGCCAGCAGTTTAGTAGGGGCTTTTCAGCCCCAGCATTTT	CASSLVGAFQPQHF
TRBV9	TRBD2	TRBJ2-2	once	TGTGCCAGCAGCATGGAGCGGGGATCGAACACCGGGGAGCTGTTTTTT	CASSMERGSNTGELFF
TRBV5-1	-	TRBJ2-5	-	TGCGCCAGCAGCCTGTCCCCCGGTCAAGAGACCCAGTACTTC	CASSLSPGQETQYF
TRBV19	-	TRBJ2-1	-	TGTGCCAGTACCCCCCTAGCGAGCTCCTCCAATGAGCAGTTCTTC	CASTPLASSSNEQFF
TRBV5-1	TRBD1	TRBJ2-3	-	TGCGCCAGCAGCCCGGGACAGGGAAGTCCAGATACGCAGTATTTT	CASSPGQGSPDTQYF
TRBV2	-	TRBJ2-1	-	TGTGCCAGCAGTGAAGGAACAGGGCCGGTCTTC	CASSEGTGPVF
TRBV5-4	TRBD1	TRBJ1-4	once	TGTGCCAGCAGCTTGGACAGGGGGCGGGAAAAACTGTTTTTT	CASSLDRGREKLFF
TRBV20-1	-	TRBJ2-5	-	TGCAGTGCTAGATATGAGACCCAGTACTTC	CSARYETQYF
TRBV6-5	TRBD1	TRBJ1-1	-	TGTGCCAGCAGTTACTCTGCTGGGACAGGGGTCACTGAAGCTTTCTTT	CASSYSAGTGVTEAFF
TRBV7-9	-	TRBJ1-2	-	TGTGCCAGCAGCGGGTTTGATAGGGGATATGGCTACACCTTC	CASSGFDRGYGYTF
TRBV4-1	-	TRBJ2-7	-	TGCGCCAGCAGCCAAGAGAGGGCTGAGACCTACGAGCAGTACTTC	CASSQERAETYEQYF
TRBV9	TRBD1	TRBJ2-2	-	TGTGCCAGCAGCTCCTGGGACAGGGGGCTCACCGGGGAGCTGTTTTTT	CASSSWDRGLTGELFF
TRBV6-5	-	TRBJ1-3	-	TGTGCCAGCAGTTACGAAGGGGCTTCTGGAAACACCATATATTTT	CASSYEGASGNTIYF
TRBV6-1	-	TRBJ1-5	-	TGTGCCAGTCTACAGGGATATAGCAATCAGCCCCAGCATTTT	CASLQGYSNQPQHF